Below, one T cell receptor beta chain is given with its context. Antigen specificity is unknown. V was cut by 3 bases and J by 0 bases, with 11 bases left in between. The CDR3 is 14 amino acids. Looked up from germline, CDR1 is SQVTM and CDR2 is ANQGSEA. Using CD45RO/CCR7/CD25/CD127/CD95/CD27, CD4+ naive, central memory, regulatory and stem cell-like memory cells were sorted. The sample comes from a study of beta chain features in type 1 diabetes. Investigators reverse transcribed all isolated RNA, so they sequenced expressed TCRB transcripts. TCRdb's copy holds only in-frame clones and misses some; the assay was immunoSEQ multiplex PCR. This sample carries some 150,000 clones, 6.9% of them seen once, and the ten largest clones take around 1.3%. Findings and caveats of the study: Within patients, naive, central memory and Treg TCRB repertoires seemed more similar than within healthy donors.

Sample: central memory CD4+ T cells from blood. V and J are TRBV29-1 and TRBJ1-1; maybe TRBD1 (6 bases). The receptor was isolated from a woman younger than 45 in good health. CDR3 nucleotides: TGCAGCGTTGAGCGACAGGACTTGAACACTGAAGCTTTCTTT. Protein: CSVERQDLNTEAFF.